This is a list of T cell receptor beta chains from one sample in a study of T cells expressing NK-cell markers. TCRdb re-called the 5' RACE reads, yielding one record per CDR3 amino acid sequence without DNA. The sample has 250,000 to 300,000 distinct CDR3 sequences, and its top ten clones hold more than 3.5%. Sequenced sample: blood T cells: a sorted CD56 or NKG2C T cell subset, CD4+ or CD8+ T cells, or bulk PBMC T cells (not recorded which). These receptors originate from a woman between 18 and 70 years old in good health. Each CDR3 is given with its conserved first and last residue.

v_call,j_call,cdr3_aa
TRBV6-1,TRBJ2-1,CASSEQGAGYNEQFF
TRBV24-1,TRBJ2-1,CATSERLAGVDEQFF
TRBV11-2,TRBJ1-2,CASSLRVGVGGYTF
TRBV7-4,TRBJ2-1,CASTKPIARDNEQFF
TRBV7-2,TRBJ2-1,CASSPVAGGRGHNEQFF
TRBV6-5,TRBJ2-3,CASSYEANGATQYF
TRBV18,TRBJ1-2,CASSPDREAGYTF
TRBV3-1,TRBJ2-1,CASSQGGLAAGNEQFF
TRBV18,TRBJ1-6,CASSRDLSSYNSPLHF
TRBV5-4,TRBJ2-2,CASRGDSMFGELFF
TRBV12-3/TRBV12-4,TRBJ2-3,CASSLGTKLWGTDTQYF
TRBV24-1,TRBJ2-1,CATSDSPAGAPYNEQFF
TRBV20-1,TRBJ2-3,CSASATLAGRGDTQYF
TRBV29-1,TRBJ2-5,CSVVPGTETQYF
TRBV5-5,TRBJ2-7,CASSFAAPGNYEQYF
TRBV7-2,TRBJ1-5,CASSPQGNQPQHF
TRBV12-3/TRBV12-4,TRBJ2-1,CASSTGTGDEQFF
TRBV11-2,TRBJ2-1,CASSPLRGFNEQFF
TRBV9,TRBJ1-2,CASSANFGSNYGYTF
TRBV20-1,TRBJ1-2,CSATPGGQGYGYTF
TRBV5-5,TRBJ2-7,CASSPGLASSSYEQYF
TRBV25-1,TRBJ2-2,CASSEPGQGSGELFF
TRBV5-4,TRBJ2-5,CASSLSGGGLQETQYF
TRBV20-1,TRBJ2-7,CSARVPGPGYEQYF
TRBV2,TRBJ2-5,CASSDWATSGETQYF
TRBV10-3,TRBJ2-3,CAISHLADSSTDTQYF
TRBV29-1,TRBJ2-7,CSVGQFVGEQYF
TRBV5-4,TRBJ2-2,CASRGDGTGELFF
TRBV7-2,TRBJ1-4,CASRGGVNEKLFF
TRBV7-2,TRBJ2-5,CASSLGLAETQYF
TRBV18,TRBJ2-2,CASSTKGLELFF
TRBV29-1,TRBJ1-1,CSVESGTTPEAFF
TRBV11-3,TRBJ2-2,CASSSFLGGELFF
TRBV5-1,TRBJ2-1,CASRAGQYNEQFF
TRBV12-3/TRBV12-4,TRBJ1-2,CASSIQGDYGYTF
TRBV20-1,TRBJ1-1,CSANRNTEAFF
TRBV28,TRBJ2-5,CASTAIGRAQYF
TRBV12-5,TRBJ2-3,CASGLTRGADTQYF
TRBV20-1,TRBJ1-1,CSASRTGDMNTEAFF
TRBV5-1,TRBJ2-3,CASSLGVAPDTQYF